This record concerns one T cell receptor beta chain sequence. Its cognate antigen is unknown. Germline V lookup: CDR1 KGHSH, CDR2 LQKENI. CDR3 length equals 16 residues. The V gene lost 0 bases and the J gene lost 5 bases, with 16 bases spanning the gap. The PCR employed 60 Vbeta primers together with 13 Jbeta primers. The data were produced by immunoSEQ multiplex PCR, yet TCRdb's version contains in-frame clones alone and is incomplete. Here the sample spans about 150,000 clones, just under 75% being singletons. The data originate from a study of cytomegalovirus exposure and HLA in healthy donors. Study-wide points: The availability of immune exposure information extended only to CMV serostatus.

The receptor's source is a woman in her late teens or twenties in good health and CMV-seronegative. Specimen: PBMCs. The gene calls are TRBV18 and TRBJ1-2; D might be TRBD1 (5 bases). The CDR3 DNA follows: TGTGCCAGCTCACCACCGGGACTCTCAAGGAGTTATGGCTACACCTTC. This sequence encodes CASSPPGLSRSYGYTF.